A single T cell receptor beta chain is shown here with its context. What it binds is unknown. Trimming stripped 0 bases from V and 1 base from J, with 6 bases between. The germline V gene has CDR1 MGHRA and CDR2 YSYEKL. The CDR3 runs 14 residues. This entry is derived from a study of T cell responses to AZD1222 COVID-19 vaccine. Study-level information: Second doses were pooled across both intervals (about 4 or about 12 weeks). Study results and caveats: Baseline seropositivity characterized only six AZD1222 recipients.

Some clones are missing from TCRdb's copy, which holds only in-frame ones; the method was immunoSEQ multiplex PCR. The table lists some 160,000 clones, 93% of them singletons, with approximately 1% in the top ten. The sequence derives from an adult in good health. The sample was peripheral blood, taken on day 0 of AZD1222 vaccination. The J gene is TRBJ1-1, the V gene TRBV4-1; a possible D gene is TRBD1 (5 bases). CDR3 coding DNA: TGCGCCAGCAGCCAAGAACAGGCGAACACTGAAGCTTTCTTT. Protein product: CASSQEQANTEAFF.